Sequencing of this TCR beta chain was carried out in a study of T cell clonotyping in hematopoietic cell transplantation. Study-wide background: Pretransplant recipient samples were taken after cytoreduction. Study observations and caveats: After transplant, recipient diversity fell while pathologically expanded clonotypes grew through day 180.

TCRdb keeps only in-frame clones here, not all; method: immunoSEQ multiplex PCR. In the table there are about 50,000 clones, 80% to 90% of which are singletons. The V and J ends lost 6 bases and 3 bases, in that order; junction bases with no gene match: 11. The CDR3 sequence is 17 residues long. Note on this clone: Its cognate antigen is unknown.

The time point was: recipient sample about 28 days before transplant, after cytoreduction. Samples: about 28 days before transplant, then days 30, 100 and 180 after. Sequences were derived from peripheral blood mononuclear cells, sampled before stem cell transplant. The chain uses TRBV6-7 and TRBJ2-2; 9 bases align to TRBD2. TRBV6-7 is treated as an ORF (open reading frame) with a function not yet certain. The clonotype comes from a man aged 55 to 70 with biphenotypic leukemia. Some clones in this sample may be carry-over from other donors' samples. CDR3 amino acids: CASSNATSGNYTGELFF. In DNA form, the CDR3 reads TGTGCCAGCAGCAACGCGACTAGCGGCAATTACACCGGGGAGCTGTTTTTT.